The 22 T cell receptor beta chains reported below all come from one sample, sequenced in a study of spatial heterogeneity in lung cancer. In TCRdb, the 5' RACE reads were re-called with MiXCR into one record per CDR3 protein. The table records 2,500 to 3,500 distinct CDR3 sequences, approximately 7% of them present only once. Time point defined: sample taken at primary tumor resection. Here the sequenced sample was normal lung tissue next to the tumor, taken at surgery. The receptor source for this set is a male donor with early-stage non-small cell lung cancer.

In its sample, this clonotype is medium-sized. The chain employs TRBV27 and TRBJ1-5, with D perhaps TRBD1 (6 bases). Germline CDR1 reads MNHEY; CDR2 reads SMNVEV (reference sequence). Deletions cut 3 bases from V and 6 bases from J, with 6 bases between. CDR3 length equals 12 residues. The CDR3 DNA reads TGTGCCAGCAGTTTCAGGGGTCAGCCCCAGCATTTT. It codes for CASSFRGQPQHF.

By frequency in the sample, this clonotype is medium-sized. CDR3 sequence: CASSSRRARQPQHF. The DNA for the CDR3 is TGTGCCAGCAGCTCAAGACGAGCCAGGCAGCCCCAGCATTTT. This sequence joins TRBV13 and TRBJ1-5; the D is unclear. Trimming removed 4 bases at V and 7 bases at J, with 14 bases between. The CDR3 sequence is 14 residues long. Germline CDR1 is PRHDT and CDR2 is FYEKMQ (reference sequence).

To note about this clonotype: This may be a read error: a much more frequent sequence differs by one nucleotide. The V and J genes are TRBV28 and TRBJ2-7; a possible D gene is TRBD1 (6 bases). Germline V lookup: CDR1 MDHEN, CDR2 SYDVKM. The CDR3 runs to 15 residues. The CDR3 sequence is CASSLPDRFTYGQYF. CDR3 DNA: TGTGCCAGCAGTTTACCGGACAGATTTACCTACGGGCAGTACTTC.

The chain uses TRBV20-1 and TRBJ2-4, with 7 bases fitting TRBD2. The CDR3 extends over 15 amino acids. V lost 5 bases and J lost 2; bases outside the gene matches: 9. CDR1 DFQATT and CDR2 SNEGSKA come from the germline V gene (reference sequence). The CDR3 spells CSAPPRGRSKNIQYF. The CDR3 nucleotides read TGCAGTGCTCCTCCGCGCGGGAGATCCAAAAACATTCAGTACTTC.

By share, this clonotype ranks as medium-sized. The chain has TRBV6-2 or TRBV6-3 and TRBJ1-1; the D is unclear. Trimming shortened V by 5 bases and J by 11 bases, and 15 bases separated the two germline ends. The CDR3 is 12 residues long. Germline values: CDR1 MNHEY, CDR2 SVGEGT. CDR3 in DNA: TGTGCCAGCAGTCGATCGACGATATTGGCTTTCTTT. The encoded protein is CASSRSTILAFF.

The table lists this clonotype with a count of one. A much bigger clone sits one base away, suggesting this may be a read error. This chain connects TRBV20-1 to TRBJ1-6; D may be TRBD1 (6 bases). V was clipped by 0 bases and J by 14 bases, with 14 bases between them. The CDR3 loop spans 13 amino acids. In germline, CDR1 is DFQATT, CDR2 SNEGSKA (reference sequence). This CDR3 reads CSARDSGGSSLHF. CDR3 sequence (DNA): TGCAGTGCTAGAGATTCCGGGGGCTCATCCCTCCACTTT.

This clonotype was recorded at least ten times. This chain connects TRBV24-1 to TRBJ2-5; 7 bases align to TRBD1. The germline CDR1 and CDR2 sequences are KGHDR and SFDVKD. The CDR3 contains 15 residues. V trimming: 1 base; J trimming: 5 bases; junction bases outside the gene matches: 6. This CDR3 is CATSDLQGLEETQYF. DNA of the CDR3: TGTGCCACCAGTGATTTACAGGGGCTTGAGGAGACCCAGTACTTC.

The chain couples TRBV13 to TRBJ2-3, with TRBD1 matching over 9 bases. CDR3 length: 14 residues. Germline V gene lookup returns CDR1 PRHDT and CDR2 FYEKMQ (reference sequence). Unmatched junction bases numbered 4, after V lost 3 bases and J lost 6 bases. The chain's CDR3 is CASSLGQGGDTQYF. CDR3 nucleotide sequence: TGTGCCAGCAGCTTGGGACAGGGAGGGGATACGCAGTATTTT.

The chain links TRBV7-3 to TRBJ2-5; 7 bases align to TRBD2. V lost 5 bases to trimming and J lost 1 base; unmatched junction nucleotides: 7. The CDR3 loop spans 15 amino acids. From germline, CDR1 is SGHTA and CDR2 FQGTGA. In DNA form, the CDR3 reads TGTGCCAGCAGCCGCAGCTCGGGGGGCCAAGAGACCCAGTACTTC. Its translation: CASSRSSGGQETQYF. The entire variable domain, with the rest obtained from reference TRBV7-3 and TRBJ2-5, is as follows: GAGVSQTPSNKVTEKGKYVELRCDPISGHTALYWYRQSLGQGPEFLIYFQGTGAADDSGLPNDRFFAVRPEGSVSTLKIQRTERGDSAVYLCASSRSSGGQETQYFGPGTRLLVL.

In its sample, this clonotype was seen a few times. The rearrangement uses TRBV9 and TRBJ2-1; D gene uncertain. Trimming shortened V by 0 bases and J by 4 bases, and 8 bases separated the two germline ends. This CDR3 comprises 14 residues. CDR1 SGDLS and CDR2 YYNGEE come from the germline V gene. CDR3 region: CASSVEGEYNEQFF. In DNA form, the CDR3 reads TGTGCCAGCAGCGTAGAGGGCGAGTACAATGAGCAGTTCTTC.

There are many counts of this clonotype. The chain has TRBV27 and TRBJ2-1; TRBD1 matches 9 bases. V gave up 5 bases and J gave up 10 bases; unmatched junction bases: 15. CDR1 and CDR2 (germline): MNHEY, SMNVEV (reference sequence). There are 16 residues in the CDR3. CDR3 in amino acids: CASSRNPGTGLIEQFF. DNA for the CDR3: TGTGCCAGCAGTAGAAACCCCGGGACAGGGTTAATCGAGCAGTTCTTC.

This clonotype was recorded many times. The V call is TRBV11-2, the J call TRBJ2-6; D unresolved. Germline CDR1 is SGHAT and CDR2 is FQNNGV. V lost 5 bases and J 7 bases, leaving 15 bases between the germline ends. The CDR3 loop spans 15 amino acids. The CDR3 spells CASSRERVRANVLTF. In DNA, the CDR3 is TGTGCCAGCAGCCGTGAGCGCGTTAGAGCCAACGTCCTGACTTTC.

The table lists this clonotype with many counts. The chain couples TRBV27 to TRBJ1-2; 7 bases are a match to TRBD1. This CDR3 spans 12 amino acids. In germline, CDR1 is MNHEY, CDR2 SMNVEV (reference sequence). The ends lost 5 bases at V and 5 bases at J; junction bases unmatched: 2. CDR3 sequence: CASSNRGYGYTF. The CDR3 nucleotides read TGTGCCAGCAGTAACAGGGGATATGGCTACACCTTC.

By share, this clonotype ranks as medium-sized (0.01 to 0.1%). This chain connects TRBV2 to TRBJ2-3; TRBD1 aligns across 7 bases. The CDR3 sequence is 13 residues long. Germline CDR1 and CDR2: SNHLY and FYNNEI. Losses at the gene ends were 8 bases for V and 3 bases for J; bases not matched to a gene: 5. CDR3 coding DNA: TGTGCCAGCGGGACAGAGGGAACAGATACGCAGTATTTT. It is translated as CASGTEGTDTQYF.

Relative to its sample, this clonotype is medium-sized. This rearrangement joins TRBV7-2 to TRBJ1-4; 9 positions match TRBD1. V dropped 4 bases and J dropped 10; count of bases not matched to a gene: 16. Germline loops: CDR1 SGHTA, CDR2 FQGNSA. This CDR3 comprises 17 residues. The CDR3 protein is CASSSTSGGQGLGKLFF. CDR3 bases: TGTGCCAGCAGCTCTACCTCCGGGGGACAGGGACTAGGAAAACTGTTTTTT. Looking up the rest from reference TRBV7-2 and TRBJ1-4 gives the full variable domain: GAGVSQSPSNKVTEKGKDVELRCDPISGHTALYWYRQSLGQGLEFLIYFQGNSAPDKSGLPSDRFSAERTGGSVSTLTIQRTQQEDSAVYLCASSSTSGGQGLGKLFFGSGTQLSVL.

This chain links TRBV4-2 with TRBJ2-4, with a weak D call TRBD2 (5 bases). The CDR3 sequence is 15 residues long. The germline V gene encodes CDR1 LGHNA and CDR2 YNFKEQ. V dropped 0 bases and J dropped 6 bases, with 12 bases sitting between them. Written as DNA, the CDR3 is TGTGCCAGCAGCCAAGATCTTGGGAGTATAAACATTCAGTACTTC. Amino acids: CASSQDLGSINIQYF.

This clonotype is classed as medium-sized (0.01 to 0.1%). V usage is TRBV25-1 and J usage is TRBJ2-1, with D perhaps TRBD1 (5 bases). Germline CDR1 is MGHDK and CDR2 is SYGVNS. The CDR3 spans 16 residues. The V end was cut by 5 bases, the J end by 0 bases, with 14 bases between. In DNA form, the CDR3 reads TGTGCCAGCAGTTACCGCCAGGGAAGCTCCTACAATGAGCAGTTCTTC. It codes for CASSYRQGSSYNEQFF.

This clonotype has ten or more counts. This sequence joins TRBV29-1 and TRBJ2-7; 7 bases map to TRBD1. Per the germline V gene, CDR1 is SQVTM and CDR2 is ANQGSEA. The CDR3 consists of 14 residues. V lost 7 bases, J lost 0 bases, and 9 bases stayed unmatched. CDR3 coding DNA: TGCAGCGCCCGAAGGGACAGAAACTCCTACGAGCAGTACTTC. This gives the protein CSARRDRNSYEQYF.

In its sample, this clonotype was seen a few times. The J gene is TRBJ2-3, the V gene TRBV5-1; TRBD1 is a possible D gene (6 bases). V was clipped by 1 base and J by 5 bases, with 14 bases between them. The CDR3 has 15 amino acids. Germline V gene lookup returns CDR1 SGHRS and CDR2 YFSETQ. CDR3 sequence reads: CASSLLGGAGDTQYF. The CDR3, as DNA: TGCGCCAGCAGCTTGCTTGGGGGCGCAGGAGATACGCAGTATTTT.

This clonotype showed up just a few times. At one end, the junction sequence differs from germline, possibly due to a read error. The chain employs TRBV5-6 and TRBJ2-3; TRBD2 matches 13 bases. CDR1 and CDR2 from the germline V gene are SGHDT and YYEEEE. This CDR3 is built from 16 residues. CDR3 amino acids: CVSIETSGGFTDTQYF. The CDR3 region has the DNA TGTGTCAGCATCGAGACTAGCGGGGGGTTCACAGATACGCAGTATTTT.

This clonotype is judged medium-sized. The chain joins TRBV9 to TRBJ2-3; D unresolved. Trimming took off 3 bases at V and 2 bases at J, with 7 bases between the two ends. CDR3 size: 13 residues. CDR1 SGDLS and CDR2 YYNGEE come from the germline V gene. CDR3 protein: CASSGVFTDTQYF. The CDR3 DNA is TGTGCCAGCAGCGGGGTGTTCACAGATACGCAGTATTTT.

This clonotype is deemed medium-sized. The chain couples TRBV20-1 to TRBJ2-1; 7 bases match TRBD1. The V segment lost 3 bases and the J segment 4 bases; nucleotides outside the gene matches: 15. CDR3 length: 17 residues. The germline gives CDR1 DFQATT, CDR2 SNEGSKA (reference sequence). DNA for the CDR3: TGCAGTGCTAGGGATCCGGGACAGCCAGAGGGATACAATGAGCAGTTCTTC. It encodes CSARDPGQPEGYNEQFF.